This T cell receptor beta chain was identified in a study of beta chain features in type 1 diabetes. Sequencing targeted expressed TCRB transcripts, as all isolated RNA had been reverse transcribed. Sequenced by immunoSEQ multiplex PCR; TCRdb stores in-frame clones only, minus some. The sample includes over 300,000 clones, around 7.6% of them seen just once. This CDR3 spans 15 amino acids. Trimming took 1 base from V and 7 from J, leaving 14 bases between them. CDR1 is SGHTA and CDR2 is FQGNSA in the germline V gene. This clone was counted at least ten times. This sequence joins TRBV7-2 and TRBJ1-3; a weak D match, TRBD1 (5 bases). The clonotype was recovered from a woman in her late teens or twenties in good health. The sample taken for sequencing was central memory CD4+ T cells from blood. CDR3 amino acids: CASSLGAGAGNTIYF. CDR3 nucleotide sequence: TGTGCCAGCAGCTTAGGAGCCGGGGCCGGGAACACCATATATTTT.